Below, one T cell receptor (beta chain) is given with its context. Its antigen is currently unknown. Generated by immunoSEQ multiplex PCR, the TCRdb table keeps only in-frame clones and is missing some. The sample shows hundreds of thousands of clones, 70% of them seen only once. The data belong to a study of cytotoxic CD8 clonotypes in ibrutinib-treated CLL. Background on the study: Mean productive templates were approximately 230,000; mean productive rearrangements were about 89,000.

General observations from the study: Baseline levels were approached again at progression, after clonality had risen at ibrutinib response.

From cryopreserved PBMCs came 1.5 to 2.5 micrograms of genomic DNA used for TCR beta libraries. The sample was PBMCs, taken after 24 months of ibrutinib treatment. The receptor comes from a human donor with chronic lymphocytic leukemia.

The CDR3 DNA follows: TGTGCCAGCAGCGTAGCGGGGGTGTTAGGAGATACGCAGTATTTT. As protein: CASSVAGVLGDTQYF. The chain recombines TRBV9 with TRBJ2-3, with D maybe TRBD2 (6 bases). The germline V gene encodes CDR1 SGDLS and CDR2 YYNGEE. The V and J ends lost 0 bases and 5 bases respectively, with 13 bases between them. The CDR3 is 15 amino acids.